Listed below are T cell receptor beta chains from one sample, sequenced in a study of blood T cells in healthy people across ages. TCRdb analysed the 5' RACE reads with MiXCR anew, one entry per CDR3 protein. This sample has 800,000 or so distinct CDR3 sequences; around 25% occur once, and the top ten carry under 4.5%. The sample was also linked to a second study, of T cells of mothers and their children.

Sequenced input: blood. These receptors came from a boy between 10 and 17 years old in good health. CDR3s include the opening cysteine and the closing phenylalanine or tryptophan. D genes are given only for firm matches. Part of the rows lack a size; the others show once, few, many or a class for expanded clones.

NA NA TRBJ2-1 TRBV29-1 CSHPSRQTNEQFF TGCAGCCACCCCTCCCGACAAACGAATGAGCAGTTCTTC
NA NA TRBJ1-6 TRBV20-1 CSARDQGQSSPLHF TGCAGTGCTAGAGATCAGGGTCAGAGTTCACCCCTCCACTTT
NA TRBD1 TRBJ2-5 TRBV7-2 CASSSRTGRGETQYF TGTGCCAGCAGCTCGCGGACAGGGCGAGGGGAGACCCAGTACTTC
many NA TRBJ2-7 TRBV4-3 CASSQDSGRLNYEQYF TGCGCCAGCAGCCAAGATAGCGGCAGGCTGAACTACGAGCAGTACTTC
few NA TRBJ2-7 TRBV28 CASSLAPTWQVSYEQYF TGTGCCAGCAGTTTGGCCCCGACTTGGCAGGTCTCCTACGAGCAGTACTTC
few NA TRBJ1-2 TRBV5-5 CASSLGYWTDDGYTF TGTGCCAGCAGCTTGGGGTATTGGACGGATGATGGCTACACCTTC
few TRBD2 TRBJ2-3 TRBV29-1 CSVTSSGSTDTQYF TGCAGCGTGACTAGCAGTGGGAGCACAGATACGCAGTATTTT
few NA TRBJ1-4 TRBV28 CASSSQTGTEKLFF TGTGCCAGCAGTTCCCAGACAGGCACCGAAAAACTGTTTTTT
NA NA TRBJ2-4 TRBV20-1 CSARVELAKNIQYF TGCAGTGCTAGAGTAGAATTAGCCAAAAACATTCAGTACTTC
NA TRBD2 TRBJ2-7 TRBV14 CASSHPNAGDYEQYF TGTGCCAGCAGCCACCCTAACGCGGGAGACTACGAGCAGTACTTC
NA TRBD2 TRBJ2-1 TRBV20-1 CSAILGGINEQFF TGCAGTGCTATACTCGGGGGGATCAATGAGCAGTTCTTC
many NA TRBJ2-5 TRBV7-9 CASSSPNQETQYF TGTGCCAGCAGCTCCCCGAACCAAGAGACCCAGTACTTC
NA NA TRBJ2-3 TRBV7-8 CASSFTNTQYF TGTGCCAGCAGCTTTACGAATACGCAGTATTTT
once TRBD2 TRBJ2-1 TRBV6-2/TRBV6-3 CASSYSSGLAVYNEQFF TGTGCCAGCAGTTACTCCTCGGGACTAGCGGTTTACAATGAGCAGTTCTTC
many NA TRBJ1-4 TRBV20-1 CSVGGGNEKLFF TGCAGTGTCGGGGGGGGGAATGAAAAACTGTTTTTT
few TRBD2 TRBJ2-1 TRBV5-1 CASIPTSGSSNEQFF TGCGCCAGCATCCCCACTAGCGGGAGCAGTAATGAGCAGTTCTTC
few NA TRBJ2-5 TRBV7-2 CASSPQAYQETQYF TGTGCCAGCAGCCCCCAAGCCTACCAAGAGACCCAGTACTTC
once NA TRBJ2-5 TRBV11-2 CASSSDMTFQETQYF TGTGCCAGCAGCTCCGATATGACCTTCCAAGAGACCCAGTACTTC
few NA TRBJ2-5 TRBV5-5 CTSSFAGGLSAQYF TGTACCAGCAGCTTCGCAGGGGGGCTATCGGCCCAGTACTTC
few NA TRBJ1-1 TRBV6-5 CASSYSPSEPNTEAFF TGTGCCAGCAGTTACTCCCCCTCGGAACCGAACACTGAAGCTTTCTTT
NA TRBD1 TRBJ2-7 TRBV20-1 CSARVGTGPYEQYF TGCAGTGCTAGAGTGGGGACAGGACCCTACGAGCAGTACTTC
NA NA TRBJ1-1 TRBV29-1 CSVEVNSLLGTEAFF TGCAGCGTTGAAGTTAACAGTTTGCTCGGGACTGAAGCTTTCTTT
NA TRBD2 TRBJ2-5 TRBV7-2 CASSLRLLAGVRETRYF TGTGCCAGCAGCTTAAGGCTGCTAGCGGGAGTGAGAGAGACCCGGTACTTC
NA NA TRBJ2-3 TRBV11-2 CASSLDGAFGTDTQYF TGTGCCAGCAGCTTAGATGGGGCCTTCGGCACAGATACGCAGTATTTT
NA NA TRBJ1-2 TRBV18 CASSLLQGSYNYGYTF TGTGCCAGCTCACTTTTACAGGGATCATACAACTATGGCTACACCTTC
NA NA TRBJ2-3 TRBV20-1 CSARAGARGDTQYF TGCAGTGCTAGGGCGGGGGCCAGAGGGGATACGCAGTATTTT
NA NA TRBJ1-1 TRBV20-1 CSAGINTEAFF TGCAGTGCTGGAATAAACACTGAAGCTTTCTTT
NA TRBD1 TRBJ2-3 TRBV5-4 CASSFSGTADTQYF TGTGCCAGCAGCTTTTCGGGGACAGCAGATACGCAGTATTTT
few NA TRBJ2-5 TRBV20-1 CSAVEAQETQYF TGCAGTGCTGTCGAGGCCCAAGAGACCCAGTACTTC
few TRBD1 TRBJ1-2 TRBV5-1 CASSEGGQGGYGYTF TGCGCCAGCAGCGAGGGAGGACAGGGGGGCTATGGCTACACCTTC
few TRBD1 TRBJ2-5 TRBV13 CASSPRQGSETQYF TGTGCCAGCAGCCCCAGACAGGGAAGCGAGACCCAGTACTTC
few NA TRBJ2-1 TRBV20-1 CSASIAGNEQFF TGCAGTGCTAGTATTGCGGGGAATGAGCAGTTCTTC
NA NA TRBJ1-1 TRBV7-8 CASSLELGIIPKEAFF TGTGCCAGCAGCTTAGAACTTGGGATCATTCCAAAGGAAGCTTTCTTT
NA TRBD2 TRBJ2-3 TRBV11-2 CASSPGTSGGETDTQYF TGTGCCAGCAGCCCCGGGACTAGCGGGGGGGAGACAGATACGCAGTATTTT
NA NA TRBJ2-5 TRBV6-2/TRBV6-3 CASSRPVRETQHF TGTGCCAGCAGTAGACCAGTACGGGAGACCCAGCACTTC
NA TRBD1 TRBJ2-3 TRBV4-2 CASSRDSTGGSGSTDTQYF TGTGCCAGCAGCCGGGACTCCACAGGGGGCTCGGGGAGCACAGATACGCAGTATTTT
NA TRBD1 TRBJ2-7 TRBV5-1 CASSLETGLYEQYF TGCGCCAGCAGCTTGGAGACAGGGTTGTACGAGCAGTACTTC
NA NA TRBJ2-1 TRBV20-1 CSGARPVYNEQFF TGCAGCGGGGCCAGACCTGTTTACAATGAGCAGTTCTTC
few TRBD1 TRBJ1-6 TRBV7-2 CASSQRRSDRNSPLHF TGTGCCAGCAGCCAAAGGAGATCGGACAGGAATTCACCCCTCCACTTT
NA TRBD1 TRBJ1-1 TRBV7-2 CASSLTAGGRITEAFF TGTGCCAGCAGCTTAACGGCAGGGGGGAGGATCACTGAAGCTTTCTTT
few TRBD1 TRBJ1-1 TRBV2 CASGRNRTGENTEAFF TGTGCCAGCGGGAGAAACAGGACAGGGGAAAACACTGAAGCTTTCTTT
NA TRBD2 TRBJ2-7 TRBV29-1 CSVVTSGSYGQYF TGCAGCGTTGTAACTAGCGGGAGTTACGGGCAGTACTTC
NA NA TRBJ1-2 TRBV11-2 CASSQELGPPNYTF TGTGCCAGCAGCCAAGAATTGGGTCCTCCCAACTACACCTTC
NA NA TRBJ2-3 TRBV7-6 CASSPHRGNLFRDTQYF TGTGCCAGCAGCCCCCACCGGGGGAACCTTTTTAGAGATACGCAGTATTTT
few TRBD1 TRBJ1-4 TRBV19 CASSTSGTENEKLFF TGTGCCAGTAGTACCTCCGGGACAGAAAATGAAAAACTGTTTTTT